A selection of T cell receptor beta chains follows, all from one sample in a study of radiotherapy plus CTLA-4 blockade in lung cancer. The table came from immunoSEQ multiplex PCR; TCRdb's copy has only in-frame clones and leaves some out. The table includes 24,000 or so clones, approximately 70% detected once. Source: peripheral blood, taken from a patient treated with radiotherapy plus ipilimumab. These receptor sequences come from a human donor with non-small cell lung cancer who had stable disease on radiotherapy plus ipilimumab. Both conserved end residues are part of each CDR3. Each record gives: CDR3 protein, CDR3 DNA, D gene, clone size, V gene, J gene. The D gene is left open where the match is weak. Expanded clones get a size class; other rows say once, few or many, or leave the size out.

cdr3_aa: CASSLGRMNTEAFF
cdr3_nt: TGTGCCAGCAGCTTAGGACGGATGAACACTGAAGCTTTCTTT
d_call: NA
clone_size: NA
v_call: TRBV7-9
j_call: TRBJ1-1

cdr3_aa: CASSHRTGGGGSSYNEQFF
cdr3_nt: TGCGCCAGCAGCCACCGGACAGGGGGCGGCGGGAGCTCCTACAATGAGCAGTTCTTC
d_call: TRBD1
clone_size: NA
v_call: TRBV5-1
j_call: TRBJ2-1

cdr3_aa: CASSLTGGLAGDMKFF
cdr3_nt: TGTGCCAGCAGCTTAACAGGAGGGCTAGCGGGAGATATGAAGTTCTTC
d_call: TRBD2
clone_size: NA
v_call: TRBV7-3
j_call: TRBJ2-1

cdr3_aa: CASSTRDTGELFF
cdr3_nt: TGTGCCAGTAGTACCCGGGACACCGGGGAGCTGTTTTTT
d_call: NA
clone_size: few
v_call: TRBV19
j_call: TRBJ2-2

cdr3_aa: CASLGQSYEQYF
cdr3_nt: TGTGCCAGCCTTGGACAGAGTTACGAGCAGTACTTC
d_call: NA
clone_size: NA
v_call: TRBV19
j_call: TRBJ2-7

cdr3_aa: CASSVASGRATGELFF
cdr3_nt: TGTGCCAGCAGCGTAGCTAGCGGGAGGGCCACCGGGGAGCTGTTTTTT
d_call: TRBD2
clone_size: NA
v_call: TRBV9
j_call: TRBJ2-2

cdr3_aa: CASSLLRQGAVSYEQYF
cdr3_nt: TGTGCCAGCAGTCTATTACGCCAGGGGGCGGTCTCCTACGAGCAGTACTTC
d_call: TRBD1
clone_size: once
v_call: TRBV27
j_call: TRBJ2-7

cdr3_aa: CASSGNSGRGTGELFF
cdr3_nt: TGTGCCAGCAGCGGTAATAGCGGGAGGGGAACCGGGGAGCTGTTTTTT
d_call: TRBD2
clone_size: NA
v_call: TRBV7-8
j_call: TRBJ2-2

cdr3_aa: CASSEALGSGSTDTQYF
cdr3_nt: TGTGCCAGCAGTGAAGCGCTGGGTAGCGGGAGCACAGATACGCAGTATTTT
d_call: TRBD2
clone_size: few
v_call: TRBV6-1
j_call: TRBJ2-3

cdr3_aa: CASSIKGTRKEYTQYF
cdr3_nt: TGTGCCAGTAGTATTAAGGGGACTAGAAAGGAGTATACGCAGTATTTT
d_call: TRBD2
clone_size: once
v_call: TRBV19
j_call: TRBJ2-3